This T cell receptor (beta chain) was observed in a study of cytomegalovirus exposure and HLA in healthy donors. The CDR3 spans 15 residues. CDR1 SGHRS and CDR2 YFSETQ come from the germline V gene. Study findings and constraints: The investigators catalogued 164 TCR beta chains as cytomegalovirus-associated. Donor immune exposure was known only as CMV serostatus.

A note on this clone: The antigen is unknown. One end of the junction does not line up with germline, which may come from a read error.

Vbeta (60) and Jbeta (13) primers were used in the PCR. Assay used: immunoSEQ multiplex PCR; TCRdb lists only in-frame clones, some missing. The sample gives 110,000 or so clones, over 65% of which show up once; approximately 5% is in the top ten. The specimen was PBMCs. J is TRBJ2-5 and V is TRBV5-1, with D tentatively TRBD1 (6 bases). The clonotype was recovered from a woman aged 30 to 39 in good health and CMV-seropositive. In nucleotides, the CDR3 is TGCGCCAGCAGCCCTGGACAGTATCCTCAAGAGCCCCAGTACTTC. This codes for CASSPGQYPQEPQYF.